Following are 32 T cell receptor beta chains from one sample sequenced in a study of blood T cell repertoires in COVID-19. Assay used: immunoSEQ multiplex PCR; TCRdb lists only in-frame clones, some missing. This sample has 250,000 to 300,000 clones; roughly four fifths occur once, and the top ten carry 4.1%. Sequencing was done on a sample of PBMCs or T cells enriched from blood (not recorded which). The receptors derive from a man under 40 with acute COVID-19.

V gene TRBV9 combines with J gene TRBJ2-1; 14 nucleotides line up with TRBD2. This CDR3 region has 15 residues. Germline CDR1 SGDLS, CDR2 YYNGEE. The V gene end was trimmed by 7 bases and the J gene end by 1 base; junction bases not matched to a gene: 1. CDR3 sequence (DNA): TGTGCCAGCGGGACTAGCGGGAGTTCCTACAATGAGCAGTTCTTC. This encodes CASGTSGSSYNEQFF. The full variable domain, with the rest looked up from reference TRBV9 and TRBJ2-1, is DSGVTQTPKHLITATGQRVTLRCSPRSGDLSVYWYQQSLDQGLQFLIQYYNGEERAKGNILERFSAQQFPDLHSELNLSSLELGDSALYFCASGTSGSSYNEQFFGPGTRLTVL.

The gene calls are TRBV2 and TRBJ1-2; 12 bases agree with TRBD1. In germline, CDR1 is SNHLY, CDR2 FYNNEI. J gave up 7 bases and V 1 base, and 4 bases lay outside the gene matches. The length of the CDR3 is 15 residues. As DNA, the CDR3 is TGTGCCAGCAGTGAAGAGGGACAGGGGGCGTTTGGCTACACCTTC. Translating gives CASSEEGQGAFGYTF.

The V call is TRBV9, the J call TRBJ1-4; a possible D gene is TRBD1 (5 bases). Trimming cost V 4 bases and J 4 bases, with 17 bases left between them. This CDR3 has 16 residues. Germline CDR1 SGDLS, CDR2 YYNGEE. CDR3 DNA: TGTGCCAGCAGCAAATATCAGGGTTCGGGTAATGAAAAACTGTTTTTT. Protein: CASSKYQGSGNEKLFF.

The chain recombines TRBV6-5 with TRBJ1-1; TRBD1 might be the D (6 bases). CDR3 length equals 14 residues. V lost 6 bases, J lost 5 bases, and 16 bases lay in between. The germline V gene encodes CDR1 MNHEY and CDR2 SVGAGI. The CDR3 DNA is TGTGCCAGCAGACAGGGACCGACGAGGACTGAAGCTTTCTTT. Its protein is CASRQGPTRTEAFF.

The V and J genes are TRBV29-1 and TRBJ2-3, with TRBD2 identical over 10 bases. Losses at the gene ends were 4 bases for V and 5 bases for J; bases not matched to a gene: 0. The CDR3 sequence is 12 residues long. Germline assignment: CDR1 SQVTM and CDR2 ANQGSEA. The CDR3 sequence: CSVGTSGDTQYF. The CDR3 DNA follows: TGCAGCGTTGGGACTAGCGGAGATACGCAGTATTTT.

This clone was seen only a few times. The chain has TRBV4-1 and TRBJ1-1; D call uncertain. Trimming removed 1 base from V and 1 base from J, with 10 bases in between. Germline V lookup: CDR1 MGHRA, CDR2 YSYEKL. The CDR3 covers 15 residues. CDR3 residues: CASSQVAGGNTEAFF. CDR3 sequence (DNA): TGCGCCAGCAGCCAAGTGGCTGGCGGGAACACTGAAGCTTTCTTT.

The gene calls are TRBV27 and TRBJ1-1; D call uncertain. Germline V gene lookup returns CDR1 MNHEY and CDR2 SMNVEV (reference sequence). The CDR3 totals 15 residues. Trimming stripped 2 bases from V and 2 bases from J, with 12 bases between. CDR3 DNA: TGTGCCAGCAGTTTAGCCCAGAGGATTAACACTGAAGCTTTCTTT. It encodes CASSLAQRINTEAFF.

This clone is a singleton in its sample. This chain uses TRBV7-2 with TRBJ2-5; TRBD1 might be the D (5 bases). The CDR3 runs to 14 residues. Trimming left V 5 bases short and J 0 bases short, with 10 bases between. Germline V CDR1 and CDR2: SGHTA, FQGNSA. The CDR3 DNA reads as TGTGCCAGCAGCCACCACAGGAACCAAGAGACCCAGTACTTC. Its translation: CASSHHRNQETQYF.

The V call is TRBV19, the J call TRBJ1-2; no clear D. CDR3 length: 13 amino acids. Trimming stripped 3 bases from V and 4 bases from J, with 9 bases between. Looked up from germline, CDR1 is LNHDA and CDR2 is SQIVND (reference sequence). This CDR3 reads CASSISPLYGYTF. The CDR3, as DNA: TGTGCCAGTAGTATTTCTCCACTCTATGGCTACACCTTC.

The chain is built from TRBV12-5 and TRBJ1-1; D unclear. CDR3 length: 12 amino acids. Trimming cost V 0 bases and J 6 bases, with 5 bases left between them. Germline values: CDR1 LGHNT, CDR2 FRNRAP. In nucleotides, the CDR3 is TGTGCTAGTGGTTTGGTACTATCTGAAGCTTTCTTT. Protein sequence: CASGLVLSEAFF.

V and J are TRBV5-6 and TRBJ2-3; 7 bases are a match to TRBD2. Trimming at V came to 1 base and at J to 2 bases, leaving 4 bases not matched to a gene. The CDR3 runs 15 residues. Germline CDR1 reads SGHDT; CDR2 reads YYEEEE. Here the CDR3 reads CASSLQGGNTDTQYF. The CDR3 DNA is TGTGCCAGCAGCTTGCAGGGAGGGAACACAGATACGCAGTATTTT.

This clone was counted between two and nine times. The V gene is TRBV4-3, the J gene TRBJ2-5; 10 bases fit TRBD2. The germline V gene encodes CDR1 LGHNA and CDR2 YSLEER. V shed 1 base, J shed 5 bases, and the junction held 7 bases outside the gene matches. The CDR3 totals 16 residues. CDR3 protein: CASSQVLAGAEETQYF. CDR3 bases: TGCGCCAGCAGCCAAGTTCTAGCGGGAGCGGAGGAGACCCAGTACTTC.

The rearrangement uses TRBV27 and TRBJ2-2; 12 nucleotides match TRBD1. After removal of 2 bases from V and 6 bases from J, the junction contained 4 bases not matched to a gene. Germline assignment: CDR1 MNHEY and CDR2 SMNVEV (reference sequence). This CDR3 is built from 16 residues. CDR3 sequence (DNA): TGTGCCAGCAGTTTAATCGGGACAGGGGGCTCCGGGGAGCTGTTTTTT. Translated, it gives CASSLIGTGGSGELFF.

This rearrangement joins TRBV6-2 or TRBV6-3 to TRBJ2-5; no reliable D call. CDR1 MNHEY and CDR2 SVGEGT come from the germline V gene. This CDR3 contains 14 residues. Trimming pared 2 bases from V and 4 bases from J, leaving 11 bases between. Written as DNA, the CDR3 is TGTGCCAGCAGTTACGTTCTGTCGGGAGAGACCCAGTACTTC. Translating it yields CASSYVLSGETQYF.

This sequence joins TRBV6-4 and TRBJ2-4, with D perhaps TRBD1 (5 bases). CDR3 length: 13 residues. Germline CDR1 MRHNA, CDR2 SNTAGT. V lost 2 bases to trimming and J lost 11 bases, with 13 bases between them. This CDR3 reads CASSDGHRGVQYF. CDR3 nucleotide sequence: TGTGCCAGCAGTGACGGACATCGTGGGGTTCAGTACTTC.

The CDR3 sequence is CASSGDRGAGTDTQYF. CDR3 bases: TGTGCCAGCAGCGGGGACCGGGGGGCCGGGACAGATACGCAGTATTTT. The J gene is TRBJ2-3, the V gene TRBV9; D is perhaps TRBD2 (7 bases). Trimming took off 3 bases at V and 3 bases at J, with 17 bases between the two ends. CDR1 and CDR2 from the germline V gene are SGDLS and YYNGEE. The CDR3 is 16 residues long.

This chain joins TRBV3-1 (or the pseudogene TRBV3-2) and TRBJ1-5, with D perhaps matching TRBD1 (5 bases). The CDR3 is made up of 15 amino acids. CDR1 and CDR2 (germline): LGHDT, YNNKEL (reference sequence). Trimming cost V 4 bases and J 0 bases, with 10 bases left between them. As DNA, the CDR3 is TGTGCCAGCAGCCTTGGACACAATAGCAATCAGCCCCAGCATTTT. Encoded protein: CASSLGHNSNQPQHF.

This chain joins TRBV30 and TRBJ2-2; 11 bases match TRBD2. CDR1 GTSNPN and CDR2 SVGIG come from the germline V gene (reference sequence). The J segment lost 10 bases and the V segment lost 7 bases, leaving 11 bases of the junction unmatched. The length of the CDR3 is 14 residues. The DNA for the CDR3 is TGTGCCTCAGGGGCACTAGCGGGAGATGTGGAGCTGTTTTTT. Its translation is CASGALAGDVELFF.

This chain uses TRBV28 with TRBJ1-3, with 8 bases identical to TRBD1. The V segment lost 5 bases and the J segment 3 bases; nucleotides outside the gene matches: 3. CDR3 length equals 14 residues. Per germline, CDR1 MDHEN and CDR2 SYDVKM. The chain's CDR3 is CASSQGADGNTIYF. The CDR3 bases are TGTGCCAGCAGTCAGGGGGCGGATGGAAACACCATATATTTT.

The rearrangement uses TRBV5-6 and TRBJ2-1; 7 bases line up with TRBD1. The CDR3 is made up of 14 amino acids. Germline trimming cut 0 bases from V and 10 bases from J; bases unmatched to any gene: 7. CDR1 is SGHDT and CDR2 is YYEEEE in the germline V gene. In nucleotides, the CDR3 is TGTGCCAGCAGCTTGGCCAGGGTGACAGGGGAGCAGTTCTTC. Amino acids: CASSLARVTGEQFF.

This sequence joins TRBV11-3 and TRBJ1-2, with 7 bases that match TRBD1. Losses at the gene ends were 2 bases for V and 2 bases for J; bases not matched to a gene: 14. This CDR3 is built from 18 residues. The germline V gene has CDR1 SGHNT and CDR2 YENEEA. This CDR3 is CASSLRGWGQQPNYGYTF. CDR3 coding DNA: TGTGCCAGCAGCTTAAGGGGTTGGGGACAGCAACCCAACTATGGCTACACCTTC.

The V and J genes are TRBV6-5 and TRBJ1-6, with TRBD1 matching over 8 bases. The J segment lost 8 bases and the V segment lost 6 bases, leaving 9 bases of the junction unmatched. CDR3 length equals 15 residues. CDR1 and CDR2 (germline): MNHEY, SVGAGI. The CDR3 protein is CASSATGTGDSPLHF. The CDR3 DNA follows: TGTGCCAGCAGCGCTACCGGGACAGGTGATTCACCCCTCCACTTT.

J is TRBJ1-1 and V is TRBV29-1; perhaps TRBD1 as D (5 bases). V lost 5 bases and J lost 4, with 8 bases in between. Germline V gene lookup returns CDR1 SQVTM and CDR2 ANQGSEA. CDR3 length: 11 residues. CDR3: CSVSGGTEAFF. CDR3 DNA sequence: TGCAGCGTTTCGGGGGGCACTGAAGCTTTCTTT.

The chain employs TRBV12-5 and TRBJ1-1; D is ambiguous. The CDR3 length is 12 residues. V lost 6 bases to trimming and J lost 3 bases, with 8 bases between them. Germline V gene lookup returns CDR1 LGHNT and CDR2 FRNRAP. CDR3 coding DNA: TGTGCTAGTGGCCTAAGCTACACTGAAGCTTTCTTT. Translating gives CASGLSYTEAFF.

V is TRBV27 and J is TRBJ1-2, with TRBD1 identical over 7 bases. The CDR3 contains 12 residues. Germline V gives CDR1 MNHEY, CDR2 SMNVEV (reference sequence). J was trimmed by 4 bases and V by 8 bases; bases with no gene match: 4. CDR3 sequence (DNA): TGTGCCAGCCGGGGACAGCCCTATGGCTACACCTTC. Its protein is CASRGQPYGYTF.

This clone was seen only a few times. The genes are TRBV11-3 and TRBJ2-2; TRBD1 matches 8 bases. V shed 1 base and J 6 bases; nucleotides not matched to a gene: 7. Germline loops: CDR1 SGHNT, CDR2 YENEEA. The CDR3 spans 16 residues. CDR3 region: CASSLGIQGASGELFF. The DNA of the CDR3 is TGTGCCAGCAGCTTAGGGATCCAGGGGGCTTCCGGGGAGCTGTTTTTT.

The J gene is TRBJ1-2, the V gene TRBV3-1 (or the pseudogene TRBV3-2), with 7 nucleotides matching TRBD1. The CDR3 length is 17 residues. Per the germline V gene, CDR1 is LGHDT and CDR2 is YNNKEL (reference sequence). Germline trimming cut 0 bases from V and 2 bases from J; bases unmatched to any gene: 9. The CDR3 region has the DNA TGTGCCAGCAGCCAAGAACGAGGGGGCGCTTTCAACTATGGCTACACCTTC. Protein: CASSQERGGAFNYGYTF.

The chain carries TRBV5-4 and TRBJ1-3, with unresolved D. Trimming left V 5 bases short and J 1 base short, with 7 bases between. In germline, CDR1 is SGHNT, CDR2 YYREEE (reference sequence). The length of the CDR3 is 13 residues. In DNA form, the CDR3 reads TGTGCCAGCAGTCTTCGTTCTGGAAACACCATATATTTT. This gives the protein CASSLRSGNTIYF.

V gene TRBV28 combines with J gene TRBJ2-5, with 14 bases aligning to TRBD2. V shed 5 bases, J shed 5 bases, and the junction held 4 bases outside the gene matches. Germline V gene data show CDR1 as MDHEN and CDR2 as SYDVKM. There are 15 residues in the CDR3. This CDR3 is CASSRTSGGLETQYF. CDR3 coding DNA: TGTGCCAGCAGTCGGACTAGCGGGGGGTTGGAGACCCAGTACTTC.

V is TRBV6-5 and J is TRBJ2-3, with D tentatively TRBD2 (5 bases). The germline gives CDR1 MNHEY, CDR2 SVGAGI. The ends were cut back, 2 bases at V and 2 bases at J, with 11 bases in the middle. CDR3 length equals 15 residues. CDR3 sequence (DNA): TGTGCCAGCAGTTACGGGATGGAGGACACAGATACGCAGTATTTT. Residues: CASSYGMEDTDTQYF.

This rearrangement joins TRBV7-9 to TRBJ2-1; D ambiguous. The germline gives CDR1 SEHNR, CDR2 FQNEAQ (reference sequence). CDR3 length equals 15 residues. Trimming took 3 bases from V and 1 from J, leaving 10 bases between them. CDR3: CASSLLGGSYNEQFF. In nucleotides, the CDR3 is TGTGCCAGCAGCTTGCTAGGTGGTTCCTACAATGAGCAGTTCTTC.

The rearrangement joins TRBV18 to TRBJ1-3; no firm D call. Germline CDR1 reads KGHSH; CDR2 reads LQKENI. The CDR3 is 15 residues long. V was cut by 3 bases and J by 0 bases, with 9 bases left in between. CDR3 coding DNA: TGTGCCAGCTCACCGGAAGCGCTCTCTGGAAACACCATATATTTT. It translates to CASSPEALSGNTIYF.